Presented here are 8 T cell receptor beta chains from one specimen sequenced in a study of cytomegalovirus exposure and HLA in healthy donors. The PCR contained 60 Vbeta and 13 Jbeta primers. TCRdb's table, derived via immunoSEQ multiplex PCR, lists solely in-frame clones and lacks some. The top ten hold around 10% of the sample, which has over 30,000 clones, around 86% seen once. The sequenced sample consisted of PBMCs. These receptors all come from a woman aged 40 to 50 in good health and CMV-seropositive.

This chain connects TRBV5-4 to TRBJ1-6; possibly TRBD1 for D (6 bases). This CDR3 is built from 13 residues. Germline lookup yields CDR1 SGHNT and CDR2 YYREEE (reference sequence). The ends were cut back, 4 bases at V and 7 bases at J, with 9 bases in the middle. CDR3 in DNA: TGTGCCAGCAGCCCGAGGGGGAATTCACCCCTCCACTTT. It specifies CASSPRGNSPLHF. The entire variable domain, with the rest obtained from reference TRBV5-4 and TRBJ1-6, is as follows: ETGVTQSPTHLIKTRGQQVTLRCSSQSGHNTVSWYQQALGQGPQFIFQYYREEENGRGNFPPRFSGLQFPNYSSELNVNALELDDSALYLCASSPRGNSPLHFGNGTRLTVT.

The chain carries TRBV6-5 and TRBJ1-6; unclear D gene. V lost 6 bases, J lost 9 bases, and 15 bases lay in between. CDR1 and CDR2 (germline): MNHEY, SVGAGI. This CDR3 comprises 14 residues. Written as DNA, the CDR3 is TGTGCCAGCAGCCCATCCGGGGAGATTTCACCCCTCCACTTT. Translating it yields CASSPSGEISPLHF.

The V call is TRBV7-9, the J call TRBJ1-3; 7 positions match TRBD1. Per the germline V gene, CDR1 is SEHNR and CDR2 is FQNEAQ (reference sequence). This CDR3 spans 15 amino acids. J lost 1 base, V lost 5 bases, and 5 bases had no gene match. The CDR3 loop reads CASSNYRGSGNTIYF. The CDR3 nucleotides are TGTGCCAGCAGCAATTACAGGGGTTCTGGAAACACCATATATTTT.

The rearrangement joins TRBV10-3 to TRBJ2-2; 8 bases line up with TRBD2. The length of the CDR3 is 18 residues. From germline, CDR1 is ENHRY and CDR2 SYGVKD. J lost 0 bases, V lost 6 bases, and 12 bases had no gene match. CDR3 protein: CAISLLGGGPSNTGELFF. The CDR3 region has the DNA TGTGCCATCAGCCTACTCGGCGGGGGGCCGTCGAACACCGGGGAGCTGTTTTTT.

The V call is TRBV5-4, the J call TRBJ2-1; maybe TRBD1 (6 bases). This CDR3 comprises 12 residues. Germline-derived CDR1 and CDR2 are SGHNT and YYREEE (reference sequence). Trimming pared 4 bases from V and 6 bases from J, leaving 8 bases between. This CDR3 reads CASSLDSNEQFF. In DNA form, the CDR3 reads TGTGCCAGCAGCCTGGACAGCAATGAGCAGTTCTTC. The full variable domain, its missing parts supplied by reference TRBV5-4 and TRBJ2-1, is ETGVTQSPTHLIKTRGQQVTLRCSSQSGHNTVSWYQQALGQGPQFIFQYYREEENGRGNFPPRFSGLQFPNYSSELNVNALELDDSALYLCASSLDSNEQFFGPGTRLTVL.

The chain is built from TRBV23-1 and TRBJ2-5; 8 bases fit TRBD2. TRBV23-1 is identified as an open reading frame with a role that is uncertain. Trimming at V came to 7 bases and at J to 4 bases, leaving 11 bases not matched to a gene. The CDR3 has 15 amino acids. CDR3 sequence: CASKNYGGAPETQYF. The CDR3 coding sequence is TGCGCCAGCAAAAATTACGGGGGGGCCCCAGAGACCCAGTACTTC.

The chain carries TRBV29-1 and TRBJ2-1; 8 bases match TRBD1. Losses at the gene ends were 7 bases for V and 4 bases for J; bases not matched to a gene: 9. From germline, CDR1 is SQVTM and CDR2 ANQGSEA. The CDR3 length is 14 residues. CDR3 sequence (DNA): TGCAGCGACCAAACCGGGACAGGTTACAATGAGCAGTTCTTC. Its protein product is CSDQTGTGYNEQFF.

In DNA, the CDR3 is TGTGCCAGCAGCTCTCAAGAGACCCAGTACTTC. Its translation: CASSSQETQYF. This sequence joins TRBV2 and TRBJ2-5; D gene uncertain. V was trimmed by 6 bases and J by 2 bases, leaving 4 bases between them. The CDR3 is 11 amino acids. Germline V gene sequence: CDR1 SNHLY, CDR2 FYNNEI. Complete variable domain (other parts from reference TRBV2 and TRBJ2-5): EPEVTQTPSHQVTQMGQEVILRCVPISNHLYFYWYRQILGQKVEFLVSFYNNEISEKSEIFDDQFSVERPDGSNFTLKIRSTKLEDSAMYFCASSSQETQYFGPGTRLLVL.